This T cell receptor (beta chain) is drawn from a study of T cell responses to AZD1222 COVID-19 vaccine. The protocol was immunoSEQ multiplex PCR, while the TCRdb copy is restricted to in-frame clones and leaves out a portion. The data contain roughly 130,000 clones, 80% to 90% of them singletons. The V and J ends lost 2 bases and 5 bases respectively, with 15 bases between them. There are 15 residues in the CDR3. In germline, CDR1 is SGHDN, CDR2 FVKESK. The origin of this receptor is an adult in good health. The rearrangement joins TRBV14 to TRBJ1-1; weak D call: TRBD1 (5 bases). Here the sequenced sample was peripheral blood, taken on day 0 of AZD1222 vaccination. Here the CDR3 reads CASSQSYPRETEAFF. DNA for the CDR3: TGTGCCAGCAGCCAATCCTACCCCAGGGAGACTGAAGCTTTCTTT.